Sequencing of this TCR beta chain was carried out in a study of cytomegalovirus exposure and HLA in healthy donors. The study, taken as a whole, reports: V segments that were indistinguishable, TRBV6-2 and TRBV6-3 among them, were omitted from analysis.

The CDR3 is 20 residues long. The germline CDR1 and CDR2 sequences are MGHRA and YSYEKL. J gave up 5 bases and V 1 base, and 11 bases lay outside the gene matches. Notes on this clone: No antigen is known for it.

Use of 60 Vbeta and 13 Jbeta primers characterized the PCR. Profiled with immunoSEQ multiplex PCR; TCRdb holds only in-frame clones, not every one. The table has under 200,000 clones, over 70% seen once. This sequence originates from a woman between 45 and 60 years old in good health and CMV-seronegative. Sequenced sample: PBMCs. The V call is TRBV4-1, the J call TRBJ2-1, with 16 bases that match TRBD2. CDR3 DNA sequence: TGCGCCAGCAGCCAAGCCCCGGGACTAGCGGGAGGGCCTAGCGACAATGAGCAGTTCTTC. It codes for CASSQAPGLAGGPSDNEQFF.